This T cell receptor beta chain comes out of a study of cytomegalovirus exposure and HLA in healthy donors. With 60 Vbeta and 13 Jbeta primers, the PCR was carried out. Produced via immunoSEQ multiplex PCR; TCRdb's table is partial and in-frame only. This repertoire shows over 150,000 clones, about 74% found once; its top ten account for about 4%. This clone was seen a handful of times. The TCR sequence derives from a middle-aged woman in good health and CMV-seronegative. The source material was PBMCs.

CDR3 DNA: TGTGCCAGCAGTTTATCGGGGGGCCGAAGGACAGATACGCAGTATTTT. This codes for CASSLSGGRRTDTQYF. The rearrangement joins TRBV28 to TRBJ2-3; a weak D match, TRBD2 (7 bases). Per germline, CDR1 MDHEN and CDR2 SYDVKM. CDR3 size: 16 residues. The ends were cut back, 1 base at V and 3 bases at J, with 14 bases in the middle.